The 8 T cell receptor beta chains below come from one sample, sequenced in a study of T cell responses to AZD1222 COVID-19 vaccine. This table comes from immunoSEQ multiplex PCR, and its TCRdb copy is limited to in-frame clones, with some not included. Of approximately 110,000 clones detected, about 88% appear once; the ten largest clones hold under 4.5%. Sample: peripheral blood, taken on day 0 of AZD1222 vaccination. These receptors all come from an adult in good health.

This chain uses TRBV10-3 with TRBJ1-1, with 8 bases identical to TRBD1. This CDR3 is 13 amino acids long. Germline CDR1 is ENHRY and CDR2 is SYGVKD. V lost 10 bases, J lost 4 bases, and 8 bases stayed unmatched. The CDR3: CASDRGGSTEAFF. The CDR3 DNA follows: TGTGCCAGCGACAGGGGAGGTAGCACTGAAGCTTTCTTT.

This clone was counted only a few times. V and J are TRBV19 and TRBJ1-5; tentative D call: TRBD1 (6 bases). The CDR3 runs 13 residues. The germline gives CDR1 LNHDA, CDR2 SQIVND (reference sequence). V was cut by 5 bases and J by 7 bases, with 12 bases left in between. Here the CDR3 reads CASSLQGSQPQHF. The DNA of the CDR3 is TGTGCCAGTAGTTTACAGGGTAGCCAGCCCCAGCATTTT.

This chain links TRBV28 with TRBJ2-1, with a possible D match to TRBD1 (6 bases). V was trimmed by 2 bases and J by 0 bases, leaving 11 bases between them. The length of the CDR3 is 16 residues. Germline V gene lookup returns CDR1 MDHEN and CDR2 SYDVKM. CDR3 amino acids: CASSLQGGFSYNEQFF. In DNA form, the CDR3 reads TGTGCCAGCAGTTTACAAGGGGGTTTCTCCTACAATGAGCAGTTCTTC.

This chain joins TRBV19 and TRBJ2-7; tentatively, D is TRBD2 (6 bases). From germline, CDR1 is LNHDA and CDR2 SQIVND (reference sequence). This CDR3 comprises 17 residues. The V end lost 5 bases, the J end lost 3 bases, and 23 bases lay between the germline ends. CDR3 in DNA: TGTGCCAGTAGTGTCCGCCATAGCGGAAGCCCTCTCTACGAGCAGTACTTC. Amino acid sequence: CASSVRHSGSPLYEQYF.

V gene TRBV13 combines with J gene TRBJ1-6; no definite D call. This CDR3 has 13 amino acids. V shed 5 bases and J shed 8 bases, with 10 bases lying between them. Germline V gene data show CDR1 as PRHDT and CDR2 as FYEKMQ (reference sequence). The CDR3 sequence: CASSEDNDSPLHF. The DNA for the CDR3 is TGTGCCAGCAGCGAGGATAATGATTCACCCCTCCACTTT.

The V gene is TRBV12-3 or TRBV12-4, the J gene TRBJ2-5; D gene unclear. Trimming removed 4 bases from V and 2 bases from J, with 8 bases in between. The CDR3 totals 13 residues. CDR3 DNA sequence: TGTGCCAGCAGTTCGTGGGGTCAAGAGACCCAGTACTTC. This encodes CASSSWGQETQYF.

The chain combines TRBV7-2 with TRBJ1-1; D perhaps matches TRBD1 (5 bases). Trimming pared 5 bases from V and 3 bases from J, leaving 10 bases between. Germline lookup yields CDR1 SGHTA and CDR2 FQGNSA. The CDR3 has 13 residues. Written as DNA, the CDR3 is TGTGCCAGCAGCCCTGACAGTCACACTGAAGCTTTCTTT. Its protein is CASSPDSHTEAFF.

The chain recombines TRBV12-3 or TRBV12-4 with TRBJ1-1; possibly TRBD1 for D (5 bases). CDR3 length equals 12 residues. Trimming cost V 2 bases and J 7 bases, with 8 bases left between them. CDR3 nucleotides: TGTGCCAGCAGTTTAATGGGACTTGAAGCTTTCTTT. Amino acid sequence: CASSLMGLEAFF.